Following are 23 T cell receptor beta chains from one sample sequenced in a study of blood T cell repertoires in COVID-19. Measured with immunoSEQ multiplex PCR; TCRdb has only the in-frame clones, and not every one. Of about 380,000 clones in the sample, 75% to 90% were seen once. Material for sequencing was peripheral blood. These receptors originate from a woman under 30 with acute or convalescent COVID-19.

The CDR3 loop is CASSSLLAGVWNEQFF. CDR3 DNA sequence: TGTGCCAGCAGTTCTCTACTAGCGGGAGTATGGAATGAGCAGTTCTTC. V is TRBV28 and J is TRBJ2-1; 11 positions agree with TRBD2. This CDR3 has 16 residues. Per germline, CDR1 MDHEN and CDR2 SYDVKM. The junction had 9 bases not matched to a gene; V was cut back by 4 bases and J by 7 bases.

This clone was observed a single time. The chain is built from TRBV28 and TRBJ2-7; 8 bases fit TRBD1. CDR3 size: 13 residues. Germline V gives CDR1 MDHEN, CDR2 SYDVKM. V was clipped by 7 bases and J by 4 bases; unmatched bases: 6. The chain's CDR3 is CASKRTGIYEQYF. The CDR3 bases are TGTGCCAGCAAACGGACAGGGATTTACGAGCAGTACTTC.

Here the CDR3 reads CAYRGDLTEAFF. The CDR3 DNA follows: TGTGCCTACAGGGGGGACCTCACTGAAGCTTTCTTT. This sequence joins TRBV30 and TRBJ1-1; 8 nucleotides align to TRBD1. The CDR3 spans 12 residues. Germline V gives CDR1 GTSNPN, CDR2 SVGIG (reference sequence). Trimming took 7 bases from V and 4 from J; bases not matched to a gene: 5.

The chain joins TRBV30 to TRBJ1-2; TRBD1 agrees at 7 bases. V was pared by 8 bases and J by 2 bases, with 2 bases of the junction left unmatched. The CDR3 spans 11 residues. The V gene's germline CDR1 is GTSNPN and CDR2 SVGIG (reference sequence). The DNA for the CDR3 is TGTGCCAGCAGGGGGAACTATGGCTACACCTTC. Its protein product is CASRGNYGYTF. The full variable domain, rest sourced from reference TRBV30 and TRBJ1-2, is SQTIHQWPATLVQPVGSPLSLECTVEGTSNPNLYWYRQAAGRGLQLLFYSVGIGQISSEVPQNLSASRPQDRQFILSSKKLLLSDSGFYLCASRGNYGYTFGSGTRLTVV.

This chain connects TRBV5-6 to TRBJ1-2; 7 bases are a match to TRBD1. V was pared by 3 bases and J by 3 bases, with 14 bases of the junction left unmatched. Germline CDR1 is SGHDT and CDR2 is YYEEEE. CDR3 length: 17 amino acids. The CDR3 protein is CASSSAGTAARYYGYTF. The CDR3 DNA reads TGTGCCAGCAGCTCCGCCGGGACAGCGGCCCGATACTATGGCTACACCTTC.

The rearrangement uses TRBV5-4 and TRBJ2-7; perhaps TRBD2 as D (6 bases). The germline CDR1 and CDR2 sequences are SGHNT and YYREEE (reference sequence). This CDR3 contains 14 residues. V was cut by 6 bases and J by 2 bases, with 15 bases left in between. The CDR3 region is CASNAGLGTYEQYF. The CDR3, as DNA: TGTGCCAGCAACGCGGGACTGGGGACCTACGAGCAGTACTTC.

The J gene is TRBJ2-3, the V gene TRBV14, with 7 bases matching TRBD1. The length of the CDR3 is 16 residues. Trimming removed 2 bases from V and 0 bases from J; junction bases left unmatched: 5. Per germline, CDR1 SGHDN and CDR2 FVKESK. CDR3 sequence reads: CASSQNTGASTDTQYF. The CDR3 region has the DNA TGTGCCAGCAGCCAAAATACAGGGGCTAGCACAGATACGCAGTATTTT.

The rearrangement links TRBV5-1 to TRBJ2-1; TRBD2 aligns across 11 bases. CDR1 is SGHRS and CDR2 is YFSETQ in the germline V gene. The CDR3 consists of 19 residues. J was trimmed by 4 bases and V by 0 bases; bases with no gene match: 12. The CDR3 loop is CASSLVPDIAGGRYNEQFF. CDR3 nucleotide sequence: TGCGCCAGCAGCTTGGTGCCCGATATAGCGGGGGGGCGGTACAATGAGCAGTTCTTC.

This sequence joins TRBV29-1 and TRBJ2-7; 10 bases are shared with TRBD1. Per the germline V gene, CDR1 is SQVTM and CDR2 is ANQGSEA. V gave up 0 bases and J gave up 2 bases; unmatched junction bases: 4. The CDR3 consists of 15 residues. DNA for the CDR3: TGCAGCGTTGAAGATCGGGACAGGGGTACCTACGAGCAGTACTTC. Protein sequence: CSVEDRDRGTYEQYF.

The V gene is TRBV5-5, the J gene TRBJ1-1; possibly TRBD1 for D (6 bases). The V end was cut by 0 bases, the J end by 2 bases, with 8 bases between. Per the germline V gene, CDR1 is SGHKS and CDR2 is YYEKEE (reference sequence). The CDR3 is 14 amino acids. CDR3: CASSLGTANTEAFF. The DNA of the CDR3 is TGTGCCAGCAGCTTGGGGACAGCAAACACTGAAGCTTTCTTT.

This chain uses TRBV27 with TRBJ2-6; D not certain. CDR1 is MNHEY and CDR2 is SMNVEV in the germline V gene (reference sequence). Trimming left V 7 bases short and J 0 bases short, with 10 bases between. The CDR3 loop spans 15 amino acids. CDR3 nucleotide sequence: TGTGCCAGCACTCTAGGTAGCTCTGGGGCCAACGTCCTGACTTTC. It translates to CASTLGSSGANVLTF.

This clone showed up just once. CDR3 protein: CASSPGLAGGFTSTDTQYF. In DNA form, the CDR3 reads TGTGCCAGCAGCCCGGGACTAGCGGGGGGCTTTACTAGCACAGATACGCAGTATTTT. This chain joins TRBV7-2 and TRBJ2-3; TRBD2 matches at 15 bases. The J segment lost 0 bases and the V segment lost 5 bases, leaving 9 bases of the junction unmatched. This CDR3 comprises 19 residues. CDR1 SGHTA and CDR2 FQGNSA come from the germline V gene.

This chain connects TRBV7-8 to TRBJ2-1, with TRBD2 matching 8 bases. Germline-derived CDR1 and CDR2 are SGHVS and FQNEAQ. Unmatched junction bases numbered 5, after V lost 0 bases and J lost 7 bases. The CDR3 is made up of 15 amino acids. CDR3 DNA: TGTGCCAGCAGCTTAGCCCGGGAGGGGGGGAATGAGCAGTTCTTC. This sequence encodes CASSLAREGGNEQFF.

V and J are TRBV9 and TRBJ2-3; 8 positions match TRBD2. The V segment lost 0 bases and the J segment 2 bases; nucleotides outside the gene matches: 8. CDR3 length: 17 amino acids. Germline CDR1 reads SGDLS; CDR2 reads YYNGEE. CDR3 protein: CASSVGQAGEYTDTQYF. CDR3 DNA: TGTGCCAGCAGCGTAGGTCAAGCGGGGGAGTACACAGATACGCAGTATTTT.

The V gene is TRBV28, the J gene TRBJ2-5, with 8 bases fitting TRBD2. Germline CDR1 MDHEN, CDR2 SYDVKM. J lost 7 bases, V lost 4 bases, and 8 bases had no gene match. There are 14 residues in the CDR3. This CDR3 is CASSSQREFGTQYF. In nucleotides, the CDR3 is TGTGCCAGCAGTTCTCAGCGGGAGTTCGGGACCCAGTACTTC.

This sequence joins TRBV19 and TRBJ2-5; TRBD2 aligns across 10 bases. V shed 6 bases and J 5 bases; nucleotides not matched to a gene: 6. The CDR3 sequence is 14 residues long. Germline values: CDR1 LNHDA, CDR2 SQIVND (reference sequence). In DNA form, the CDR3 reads TGTGCCAGTAGCGGGACTAGCGCGTGGGAGACCCAGTACTTC. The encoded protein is CASSGTSAWETQYF.

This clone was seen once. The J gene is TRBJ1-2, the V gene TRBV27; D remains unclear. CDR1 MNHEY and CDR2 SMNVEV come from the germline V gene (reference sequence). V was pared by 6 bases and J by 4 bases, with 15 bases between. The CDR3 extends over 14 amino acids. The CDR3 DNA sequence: TGTGCCAGCAGATCCACCGGTGGTGGCTATGGCTACACCTTC. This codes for CASRSTGGGYGYTF.

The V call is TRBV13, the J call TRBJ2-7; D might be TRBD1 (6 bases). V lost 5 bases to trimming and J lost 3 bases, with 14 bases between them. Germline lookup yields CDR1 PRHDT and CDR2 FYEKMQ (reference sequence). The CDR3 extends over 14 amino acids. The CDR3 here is CASSPGQSLYEQYF. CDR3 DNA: TGTGCCAGCAGCCCAGGACAGTCCCTCTACGAGCAGTACTTC.

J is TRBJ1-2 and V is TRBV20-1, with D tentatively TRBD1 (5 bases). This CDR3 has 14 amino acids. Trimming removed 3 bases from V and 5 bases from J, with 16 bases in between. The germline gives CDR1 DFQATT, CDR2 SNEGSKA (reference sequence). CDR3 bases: TGCAGTGCTAGTCACGCCCGGACATTATATGGCTACACCTTC. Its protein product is CSASHARTLYGYTF.

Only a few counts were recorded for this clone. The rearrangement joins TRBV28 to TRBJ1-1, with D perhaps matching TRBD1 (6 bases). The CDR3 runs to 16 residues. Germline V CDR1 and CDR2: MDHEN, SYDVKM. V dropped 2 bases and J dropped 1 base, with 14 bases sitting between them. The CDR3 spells CASSLVGGQQNTEAFF. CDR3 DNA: TGTGCCAGCAGTTTAGTGGGGGGGCAGCAGAACACTGAAGCTTTCTTT. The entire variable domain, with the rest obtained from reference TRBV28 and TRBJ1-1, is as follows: DVKVTQSSRYLVKRTGEKVFLECVQDMDHENMFWYRQDPGLGLRLIYFSYDVKMKEKGDIPEGYSVSREKKERFSLILESASTNQTSMYLCASSLVGGQQNTEAFFGQGTRLTVV.

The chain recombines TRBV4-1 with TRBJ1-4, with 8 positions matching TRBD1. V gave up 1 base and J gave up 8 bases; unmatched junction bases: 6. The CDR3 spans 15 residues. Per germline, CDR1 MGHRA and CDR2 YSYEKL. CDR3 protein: CASSQVPGTGEKLFF. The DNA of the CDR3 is TGCGCCAGCAGCCAAGTCCCCGGGACAGGAGAAAAACTGTTTTTT.

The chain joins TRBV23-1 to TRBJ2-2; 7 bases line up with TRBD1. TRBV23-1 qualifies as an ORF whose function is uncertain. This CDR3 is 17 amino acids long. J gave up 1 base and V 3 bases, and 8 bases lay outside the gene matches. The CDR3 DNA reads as TGCGCCAGCAGTCACACCCCGGACAGGCTGAACACCGGGGAGCTGTTTTTT. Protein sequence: CASSHTPDRLNTGELFF.

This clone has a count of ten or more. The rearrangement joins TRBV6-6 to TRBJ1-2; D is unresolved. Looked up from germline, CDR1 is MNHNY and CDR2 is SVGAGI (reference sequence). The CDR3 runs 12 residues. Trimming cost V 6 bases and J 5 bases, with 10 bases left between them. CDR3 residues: CASSPELYGYTF. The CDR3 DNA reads TGTGCCAGCAGCCCAGAATTGTATGGCTACACCTTC.